These T cell receptor beta chains were read from a single sample in a study of cytomegalovirus exposure and HLA in healthy donors. Clones were read by immunoSEQ multiplex PCR, and TCRdb kept only the in-frame ones, dropping some. The repertoire holds 130,000 or so clones, about three quarters seen once, with 1.5% in the top ten. The sequenced sample consisted of PBMCs. The source is a woman aged 18 to 35 in good health and CMV-seronegative. CDR3s include the opening cysteine and the closing phenylalanine or tryptophan. The D gene is left open where the match is weak. The size field is filled for only some rows; it gives once, few, many or a size class.

J	V	D	size	DNA	CDR3
TRBJ2-7	TRBV5-4	NA	NA	TGTGCCAGCAGCTTTCGACTGGCTAGCGACAGCTCCTACGAGCAGTACTTC	CASSFRLASDSSYEQYF
TRBJ2-2	TRBV21-1	NA	NA	TGTGCCAGCAGCAAATCTTGCGGGGACCCATTCGCGAACACCGGGGAGCTGTTTTTT	CASSKSCGDPFANTGELFF
TRBJ1-1	TRBV9	NA	NA	TGTGCCAGCAGCGTAGAAGACGGCGGGACGGCTGGAAACACTGAAGCTTTCTTT	CASSVEDGGTAGNTEAFF
TRBJ1-2	TRBV2	TRBD1	NA	TGTGCCAGCAGTGGACAGGGGGAGGGCTACACCTTC	CASSGQGEGYTF
TRBJ1-5	TRBV4-1	NA	NA	TGCGCCAGCAGCCAGGGGGGATCTTGGAGCAATCAGCCCCAGCATTTT	CASSQGGSWSNQPQHF
TRBJ1-5	TRBV10-3	NA	NA	TGTGCCATCAGTGATGCCGAGAGGGATCAGCCCCAGCATTTT	CAISDAERDQPQHF
TRBJ1-2	TRBV18	NA	once	TGTGCCAGCTCACTAGACAGCTTCTATGGCTACACCTTC	CASSLDSFYGYTF
TRBJ2-2	TRBV7-2	NA	NA	TGTGCCAGCAGCTTAGCCCCGGGGTGGGACGGGGAGCTGTTTTTT	CASSLAPGWDGELFF
TRBJ1-1	TRBV10-1	NA	NA	TGCGCCAGCAGCAGGGCCAACACTGAAGCTTTCTTT	CASSRANTEAFF
TRBJ2-3	TRBV10-3	TRBD2	NA	TGTGCCATCAGTGAGCGGCGGGAGTCAGATACGCAGTATTTT	CAISERRESDTQYF
TRBJ2-7	TRBV19	NA	few	TGTGCCAGTAGTATTTGGCCGGGTTCCGAGCAGTACTTC	CASSIWPGSEQYF
TRBJ2-3	TRBV7-8	NA	NA	TGTGCCAGCAGCCTCCGATGGGAGCACGCTACGCAGTATTTT	CASSLRWEHATQYF
TRBJ2-7	TRBV5-1	NA	NA	TGCGCCAGCAGCTTGGGGACTACCAGGAAGCAGTACTTC	CASSLGTTRKQYF
TRBJ1-1	TRBV10-1	NA	NA	TGCGCCAGCAGTAGGACAAACCAGGAAGCTTTCTTT	CASSRTNQEAFF
TRBJ2-7	TRBV6-6	TRBD2	NA	TGTGCCAGCAGGGGTGGGGGGGCCTACGAGCAGTACTTC	CASRGGGAYEQYF
TRBJ1-1	TRBV27	TRBD1	NA	TGTGCCAGCAGGCCGGGACAGGGGGCCTTTACTGAAGCTTTCTTT	CASRPGQGAFTEAFF
TRBJ1-5	TRBV15	NA	NA	TGTGCCACCAGCATGTCGAGGGTAGGGCAGCCCCAGCATTTT	CATSMSRVGQPQHF
TRBJ2-2	TRBV6-6	NA	NA	TGTGCCAGCTCCCCGGGCACCGGGGAGCTGTTTTTT	CASSPGTGELFF
TRBJ2-2	TRBV4-2	NA	NA	TGTGCCAGCAGCCCACTCAGGACCGGGGAGCTGTTTTTT	CASSPLRTGELFF
TRBJ2-1	TRBV29-1	TRBD1	NA	TGCAGCGGGGAACGACAGGGAACGGTCAATGAGCAGTTCTTC	CSGERQGTVNEQFF
TRBJ1-2	TRBV20-1	NA	NA	TGCAGTGCCCGGGACTTTGGCTACACCTTC	CSARDFGYTF
TRBJ1-2	TRBV1	NA	NA	TGCACCAGCAGCCATCATATTTACCCAGGGGATTGGGTATATGGCTACACCTTC	CTSSHHIYPGDWVYGYTF
TRBJ2-7	TRBV7-6	TRBD2	NA	TGTGCCAGCAGTCAGGGACTAGCGGGAGTAACCCCCCAAAAGCCCTACGAGCAGTACTTC	CASSQGLAGVTPQKPYEQYF
TRBJ2-3	TRBV10-2	NA	few	TGCGCCAGCAGTGATGCGTCGGGGACAGATACGCAGTATTTT	CASSDASGTDTQYF
TRBJ2-7	TRBV6-1	TRBD1	few	TGTGCCAGCAGTCCGGACAGGGACAACGAGCAGTACTTC	CASSPDRDNEQYF
TRBJ2-3	TRBV5-1	NA	NA	TGCGCCAGCAGCCAGGGGAACCCACACACAGATACGCAGTATTTT	CASSQGNPHTDTQYF
TRBJ2-3	TRBV6-4	TRBD1	NA	TGTGCCAGCAGTGACCCGATGAGGACAGGGATGAGCACAGATACGCAGTATTTT	CASSDPMRTGMSTDTQYF
TRBJ1-1	TRBV29-1	TRBD1	NA	TGCAGCGTTCCTGACAGGGGGTCTGAAGCTTTCTTT	CSVPDRGSEAFF
TRBJ1-6	TRBV30	TRBD1	once	TGTGCCTCGTACAGGGGGAATAATTCACCCCTCCACTTT	CASYRGNNSPLHF
TRBJ2-1	TRBV5-1	NA	once	TGCGCCAGCAGCCCATCCCGGGACTACAATGAGCAGTTCTTC	CASSPSRDYNEQFF
TRBJ2-3	TRBV5-4	TRBD2	NA	TGTGCCAGCAGCCGAGCGGGAGGGAGCACAGATACGCAGTATTTT	CASSRAGGSTDTQYF
TRBJ2-5	TRBV2	NA	NA	TGTGCCAGCAGTCTGACAGGTACTCAAGAGACCCAGTACTTC	CASSLTGTQETQYF
TRBJ2-1	TRBV29-1	TRBD2	NA	TGCAGCGTCCCTCTAGCGGGAGCATACAATGAGCAGTTCTTC	CSVPLAGAYNEQFF
TRBJ1-2	TRBV5-4	NA	NA	TGTGCCAGCAGCTTGGAGGGAGTGAGCTATGGCTACACCTTC	CASSLEGVSYGYTF
TRBJ2-7	TRBV25-1	NA	NA	TGTGCCAGCAGCGCGACCTACGAGCAGTACTTC	CASSATYEQYF
TRBJ2-1	TRBV18	TRBD1	many	TGTGCCAGCTCACTGACAGGGTACTACAATGAGCAGTTCTTC	CASSLTGYYNEQFF
TRBJ1-1	TRBV5-4	TRBD1	once	TGTGCCAGCAGCTTTAGGGTCAGGACAGGGGTTTTTATGAACACTGAAGCTTTCTTT	CASSFRVRTGVFMNTEAFF
TRBJ2-5	TRBV6-8	NA	few	TGTGCCAGCTTTTTTGGTCATTGTTCCAGGGTGGGGGAGACCCAGTACTTC	CASFFGHCSRVGETQYF
TRBJ2-7	TRBV7-8	NA	NA	TGTGCCAGCGAAGCTAATCGGGGGACCTACGAGCAGTACTTC	CASEANRGTYEQYF
TRBJ2-1	TRBV5-1	TRBD2	NA	TGCGCCAGCAGCTTTTCTAGCGGGATGGTCAGCTCCTACAATGAGCAGTTCTTC	CASSFSSGMVSSYNEQFF